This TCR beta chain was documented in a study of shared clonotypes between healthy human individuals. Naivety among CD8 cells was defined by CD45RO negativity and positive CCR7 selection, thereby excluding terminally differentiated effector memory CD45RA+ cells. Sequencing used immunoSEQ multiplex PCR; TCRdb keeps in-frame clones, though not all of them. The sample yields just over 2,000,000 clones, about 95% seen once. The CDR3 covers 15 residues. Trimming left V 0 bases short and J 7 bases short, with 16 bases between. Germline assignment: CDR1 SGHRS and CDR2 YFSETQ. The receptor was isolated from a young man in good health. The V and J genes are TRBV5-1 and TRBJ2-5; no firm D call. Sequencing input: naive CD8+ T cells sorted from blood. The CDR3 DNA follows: TGCGCCAGCAGCTTGGCAGGACCTCCGGACGGGACCCAGTACTTC. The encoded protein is CASSLAGPPDGTQYF.